The T cell receptor (beta chain) under discussion was sequenced for a study of beta chain features in type 1 diabetes. Regarding the study as a whole: Still unanswered here is whether HLA type influences TCRB rearrangement. Shortening that was moderate but significant affected the TCRB CDR3s of Type 1 diabetes patients in all four CD4+ subsets.

The single heparinised draw taken from each donor contained about 100 mL of blood on average. Researchers reported sorting CD4+ naive, central memory, regulatory and stem cell-like memory cells via CD45RO/CCR7/CD25/CD127/CD95/CD27. The germline V gene encodes CDR1 LGHNA and CDR2 YSLEER. There are 15 residues in the CDR3. V lost 7 bases and J 6 bases, leaving 18 bases between the germline ends. TCRB transcripts that were expressed got sequenced, as all of the isolated RNA had been reverse transcribed. Assay: immunoSEQ multiplex PCR; the TCRdb copy retains only in-frame clones and omits some. The table records approximately 280,000 clones, 15% of them present only once. Concerning this clone itself: The antigen remains unidentified.

The chain has TRBV4-3 and TRBJ1-4; D perhaps matches TRBD1 (5 bases). This clonotype was sampled from a man aged 18 to 29 with type 1 diabetes. The source material was naive CD4+ T cells from blood. CDR3 region: CASTRLGAGDEKLFF. Written as DNA, the CDR3 is TGCGCCAGCACCCGACTAGGGGCGGGGGATGAAAAACTGTTTTTT.